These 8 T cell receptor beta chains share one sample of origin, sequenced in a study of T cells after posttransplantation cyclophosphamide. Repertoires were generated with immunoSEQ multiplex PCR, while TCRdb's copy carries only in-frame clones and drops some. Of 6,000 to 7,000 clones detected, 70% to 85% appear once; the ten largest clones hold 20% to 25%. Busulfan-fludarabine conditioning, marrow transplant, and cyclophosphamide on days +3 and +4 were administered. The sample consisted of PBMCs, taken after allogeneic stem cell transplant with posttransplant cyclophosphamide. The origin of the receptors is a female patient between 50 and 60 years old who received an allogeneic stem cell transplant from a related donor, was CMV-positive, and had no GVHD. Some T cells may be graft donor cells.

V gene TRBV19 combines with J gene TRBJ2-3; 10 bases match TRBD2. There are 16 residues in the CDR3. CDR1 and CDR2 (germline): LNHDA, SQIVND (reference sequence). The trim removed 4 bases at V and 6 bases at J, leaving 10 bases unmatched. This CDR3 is CASSTSSSGSWDTQYF. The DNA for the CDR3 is TGTGCCAGTAGTACCTCCTCTAGCGGGAGTTGGGATACGCAGTATTTT.

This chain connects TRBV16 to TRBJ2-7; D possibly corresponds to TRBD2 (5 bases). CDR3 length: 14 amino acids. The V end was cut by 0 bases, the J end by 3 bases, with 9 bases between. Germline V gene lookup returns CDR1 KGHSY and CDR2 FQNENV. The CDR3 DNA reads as TGTGCCAGCAGCCAATCCTGGGAGCTCTACGAGCAGTACTTC. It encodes CASSQSWELYEQYF.

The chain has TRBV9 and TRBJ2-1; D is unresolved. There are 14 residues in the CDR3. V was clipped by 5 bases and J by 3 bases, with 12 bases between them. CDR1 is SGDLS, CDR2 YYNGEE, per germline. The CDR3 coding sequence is TGTGCCAGCAGTGGTATTGCCGGCTACAATGAGCAGTTCTTC. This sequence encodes CASSGIAGYNEQFF.

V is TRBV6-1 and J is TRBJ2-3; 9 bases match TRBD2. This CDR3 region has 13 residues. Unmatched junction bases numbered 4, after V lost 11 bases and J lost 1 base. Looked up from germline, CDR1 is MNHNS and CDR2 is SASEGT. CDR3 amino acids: CAGRTSGTDTQYF. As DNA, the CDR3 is TGTGCCGGTCGGACTAGCGGCACAGATACGCAGTATTTT.

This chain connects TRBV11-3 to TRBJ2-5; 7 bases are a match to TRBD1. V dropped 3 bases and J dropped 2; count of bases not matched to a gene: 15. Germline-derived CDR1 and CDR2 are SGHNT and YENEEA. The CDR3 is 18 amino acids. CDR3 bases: TGTGCCAGCAGCTTGTCTCATGCCCGACAGGGCAAGCAAGAGACCCAGTACTTC. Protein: CASSLSHARQGKQETQYF. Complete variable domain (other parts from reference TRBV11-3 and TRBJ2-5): EAGVVQSPRYKIIEKKQPVAFWCNPISGHNTLYWYLQNLGQGPELLIRYENEEAVDDSQLPKDRFSAERLKGVDSTLKIQPAELGDSAVYLCASSLSHARQGKQETQYFGPGTRLLVL.

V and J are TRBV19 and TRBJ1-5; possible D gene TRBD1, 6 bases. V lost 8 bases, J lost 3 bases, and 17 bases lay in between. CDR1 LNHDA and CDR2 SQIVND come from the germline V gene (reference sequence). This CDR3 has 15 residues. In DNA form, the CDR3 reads TGTGCCAGTTCCTCCTTCGGGGGGCCCAATCAGCCCCAGCATTTT. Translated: CASSSFGGPNQPQHF. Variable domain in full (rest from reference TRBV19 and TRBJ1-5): DGGITQSPKYLFRKEGQNVTLSCEQNLNHDAMYWYRQDPGQGLRLIYYSQIVNDFQKGDIAEGYSVSREKKESFPLTVTSAQKNPTAFYLCASSSFGGPNQPQHFGDGTRLSIL.

The CDR3 here is CASSLDRDTGELFF. The DNA of the CDR3 is TGTGCCAGCAGCCTAGACAGGGACACCGGGGAGCTGTTTTTT. The rearrangement links TRBV5-4 to TRBJ2-2, with TRBD1 identical over 7 bases. V shed 4 bases and J 3 bases; nucleotides not matched to a gene: 3. CDR1 SGHNT and CDR2 YYREEE come from the germline V gene (reference sequence). CDR3 length: 14 amino acids. The entire variable domain, with the rest obtained from reference TRBV5-4 and TRBJ2-2, is as follows: ETGVTQSPTHLIKTRGQQVTLRCSSQSGHNTVSWYQQALGQGPQFIFQYYREEENGRGNFPPRFSGLQFPNYSSELNVNALELDDSALYLCASSLDRDTGELFFGEGSRLTVL.

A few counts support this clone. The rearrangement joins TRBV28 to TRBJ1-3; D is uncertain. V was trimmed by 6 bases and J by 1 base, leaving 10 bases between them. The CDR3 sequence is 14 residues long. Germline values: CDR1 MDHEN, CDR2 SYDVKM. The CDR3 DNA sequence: TGTGCCAGCAGGGGCAGGAGGTCTGGAAACACCATATATTTT. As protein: CASRGRRSGNTIYF.